The 17 T cell receptor beta chains listed next were all sequenced from one sample in a study of blood T cell repertoires in COVID-19. The method was immunoSEQ multiplex PCR; TCRdb's version includes in-frame clones alone and lacks a portion of them. Of around 30,000 clones listed, around 90% are singletons. Sequencing input: peripheral blood. The receptors here all came from a man between 65 and 85 years old with active or convalescent COVID-19.

The chain links TRBV5-1 to TRBJ1-2; TRBD1 might be the D (6 bases). The CDR3 consists of 15 residues. V gave up 3 bases and J gave up 10 bases, with 22 bases separating them. Germline loops: CDR1 SGHRS, CDR2 YFSETQ. CDR3 bases: TGCGCCAGCAGCTCCGGCCAGCAGGGGTGGGAACTCTACACCTTC. Translation gives CASSSGQQGWELYTF.

For the CDR3, the DNA is TGTGCCAGCTCATCGGGACTAGCGATGAACAATGAGCAGTTCTTC. It yields the protein CASSSGLAMNNEQFF. This rearrangement joins TRBV18 to TRBJ2-1, with 10 bases that match TRBD2. J was trimmed by 5 bases and V by 5 bases; bases with no gene match: 6. The CDR3 loop spans 15 amino acids. Germline V gives CDR1 KGHSH, CDR2 LQKENI.

The J gene is TRBJ1-2, the V gene TRBV25-1, with 8 bases lining up with TRBD1. V dropped 3 bases and J dropped 7; count of bases not matched to a gene: 13. The germline gives CDR1 MGHDK, CDR2 SYGVNS. The CDR3 has 16 residues. The CDR3 protein is CASSDFYKQGGLGYTF. The CDR3 DNA sequence: TGTGCCAGCAGTGATTTCTATAAACAGGGGGGGCTTGGCTACACCTTC.

J is TRBJ2-1 and V is TRBV6-5; possible D gene TRBD1, 6 bases. V gave up 10 bases and J gave up 6 bases, with 16 bases separating them. The CDR3 totals 13 residues. The V gene's germline CDR1 is MNHEY and CDR2 SVGAGI. The CDR3 here is CATLFSGANEQFF. The CDR3 region has the DNA TGTGCCACCCTGTTTTCAGGGGCCAATGAGCAGTTCTTC.

The table lists this clone with a count of one. V and J are TRBV5-8 and TRBJ1-5; perhaps TRBD1 as D (6 bases). The CDR3 consists of 13 residues. Germline CDR1 and CDR2: SGHTS and YDEGEE. V was clipped by 5 bases and J by 7 bases, with 13 bases between them. The CDR3 DNA reads TGTGCCAGCAGGGGGGCGCCGTTGCAGCCCCAGCATTTT. It codes for CASRGAPLQPQHF.

This clone was seen just once. V and J are TRBV19 and TRBJ1-5; perhaps TRBD1 as D (5 bases). Germline V lookup: CDR1 LNHDA, CDR2 SQIVND (reference sequence). Trimming left V 9 bases short and J 3 bases short, with 12 bases between. The CDR3 runs to 13 residues. Here the CDR3 DNA reads TGTGCCAGCGGGGGGGTTAACAATCAGCCCCAGCATTTT. Protein: CASGGVNNQPQHF.

The chain combines TRBV3-1 (or the pseudogene TRBV3-2) with TRBJ2-5, with 11 nucleotides matching TRBD2. Trimming cost V 5 bases and J 2 bases; bases outside gene matches: 4. The CDR3 runs 15 residues. The germline V gene encodes CDR1 LGHDT and CDR2 YNNKEL (reference sequence). The CDR3 protein is CASSGGTSGQETQYF. In DNA, the CDR3 is TGTGCCAGCAGCGGCGGGACTAGCGGACAAGAGACCCAGTACTTC.

The V call is TRBV5-1, the J call TRBJ2-2, with D hard to call. Per the germline V gene, CDR1 is SGHRS and CDR2 is YFSETQ. Trimming shortened V by 2 bases and J by 4 bases, and 9 bases separated the two germline ends. The CDR3 sequence is 14 residues long. The CDR3 here is CASSFSGGTGELFF. The CDR3 region has the DNA TGCGCCAGCAGCTTTTCGGGTGGCACCGGGGAGCTGTTTTTT. The complete variable domain, with remaining parts taken from reference TRBV5-1 and TRBJ2-2, reads KAGVTQTPRYLIKTRGQQVTLSCSPISGHRSVSWYQQTPGQGLQFLFEYFSETQRNKGNFPGRFSGRQFSNSRSEMNVSTLELGDSALYLCASSFSGGTGELFFGEGSRLTVL.

The V gene is TRBV5-1, the J gene TRBJ1-5; 8 nucleotides agree with TRBD1. The germline V gene has CDR1 SGHRS and CDR2 YFSETQ. This CDR3 has 13 residues. Trimming at V came to 4 bases and at J to 9 bases, leaving 6 bases not matched to a gene. The CDR3 sequence: CASSQTGGWPQHF. CDR3 nucleotides: TGCGCCAGCAGCCAAACAGGGGGATGGCCCCAGCATTTT. Supplemented by reference TRBV5-1 and TRBJ1-5, the full variable domain reads KAGVTQTPRYLIKTRGQQVTLSCSPISGHRSVSWYQQTPGQGLQFLFEYFSETQRNKGNFPGRFSGRQFSNSRSEMNVSTLELGDSALYLCASSQTGGWPQHFGDGTRLSIL.

The rearrangement links TRBV10-2 to TRBJ2-7; weak D call: TRBD2 (5 bases). Between the trimmed V and J ends, which lost 5 bases and 6 bases, there was a span of 17 bases. Germline V gives CDR1 WSHSY, CDR2 SAAADI. There are 14 residues in the CDR3. The CDR3 loop is CASSSVGEESEQYV. DNA of the CDR3: TGCGCCAGCAGTTCTGTGGGAGAAGAGTCCGAGCAGTACGTC.

The chain combines TRBV6-5 with TRBJ2-3; D is possibly TRBD2 (7 bases). The CDR3 consists of 14 residues. V dropped 8 bases and J dropped 6 bases, with 18 bases sitting between them. Looked up from germline, CDR1 is MNHEY and CDR2 is SVGAGI. The CDR3 DNA is TGTGCCAGCCTGCGGAGCCGGGGGGCGGATACGCAGTATTTT. It specifies CASLRSRGADTQYF.

V is TRBV7-3 and J is TRBJ2-2, with TRBD1 identical over 10 bases. V was pared by 6 bases and J by 7 bases, with 8 bases of the junction left unmatched. This CDR3 has 15 amino acids. CDR1 and CDR2 (germline): SGHTA, FQGTGA. The CDR3, as DNA: TGTGCCAGCAGATCGACAGGGGGCACGAACGGGGAGCTGTTTTTT. Its translation is CASRSTGGTNGELFF.

The chain has TRBV19 and TRBJ1-3, with D tentatively TRBD1 (5 bases). The V end lost 7 bases, the J end lost 3 bases, and 19 bases lay between the germline ends. CDR3 size: 16 residues. Germline loops: CDR1 LNHDA, CDR2 SQIVND (reference sequence). This CDR3 is CASIPGRAELGNTIYF. CDR3 DNA: TGTGCCAGTATTCCAGGGAGGGCCGAGCTTGGAAACACCATATATTTT.

The chain links TRBV19 to TRBJ2-1, with TRBD1 identical over 7 bases. The CDR3 sequence is 13 residues long. The V and J ends lost 10 bases and 6 bases, in that order; junction bases with no gene match: 9. From germline, CDR1 is LNHDA and CDR2 SQIVND (reference sequence). This chain's CDR3 is CATRPGTANEQFF. The CDR3 coding sequence is TGTGCCACCCGTCCCGGGACAGCCAATGAGCAGTTCTTC.

Only one count was recorded for this clone. The chain employs TRBV16 and TRBJ1-5, with D possibly TRBD1 on 6 matching bases. Germline V lookup: CDR1 KGHSY, CDR2 FQNENV. V was clipped by 4 bases and J by 5 bases, with 21 bases between them. This CDR3 has 17 residues. The CDR3 loop is CASSPHPLTGFDQPQHF. The DNA for the CDR3 is TGTGCCAGCAGCCCGCACCCCCTTACAGGGTTTGATCAGCCCCAGCATTTT.

The genes are TRBV10-3 and TRBJ2-7; D perhaps matches TRBD1 (5 bases). The CDR3 runs to 14 residues. Germline lookup yields CDR1 ENHRY and CDR2 SYGVKD. With 3 bases removed from V and 0 bases from J, the gap between germline ends came to 9 bases. CDR3 in amino acids: CAISDLDNSYEQYF. The CDR3 DNA follows: TGTGCCATCAGTGACTTGGACAACTCCTACGAGCAGTACTTC.

The chain combines TRBV19 with TRBJ1-1; D is unresolved. V was trimmed by 8 bases and J by 1 base, leaving 14 bases between them. Germline loops: CDR1 LNHDA, CDR2 SQIVND (reference sequence). This CDR3 has 14 residues. The CDR3 sequence is CASCRADWNTEAFF. CDR3 DNA: TGTGCCAGTTGTAGGGCGGACTGGAACACTGAAGCTTTCTTT.